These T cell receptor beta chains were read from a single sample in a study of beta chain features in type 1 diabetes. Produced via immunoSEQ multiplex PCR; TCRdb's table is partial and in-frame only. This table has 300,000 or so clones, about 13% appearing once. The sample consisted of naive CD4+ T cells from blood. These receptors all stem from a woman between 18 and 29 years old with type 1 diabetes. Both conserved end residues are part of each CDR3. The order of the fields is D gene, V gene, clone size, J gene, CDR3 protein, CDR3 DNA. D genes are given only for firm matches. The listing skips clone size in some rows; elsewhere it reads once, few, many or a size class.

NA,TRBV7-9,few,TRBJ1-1,CASTFGPVGAGTEAFF,TGTGCCAGCACCTTTGGTCCCGTTGGGGCGGGAACTGAAGCTTTCTTT
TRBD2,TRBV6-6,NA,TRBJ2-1,CASSLSLADYNEQFF,TGTGCCAGCAGTTTGAGTCTAGCGGATTACAATGAGCAGTTCTTC
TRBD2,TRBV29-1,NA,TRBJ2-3,CSVAREKTDTQYF,TGCAGCGTTGCGCGGGAGAAGACAGATACGCAGTATTTT
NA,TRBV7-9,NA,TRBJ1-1,CASRQDGEAFF,TGTGCCAGCAGACAGGACGGTGAAGCTTTCTTT
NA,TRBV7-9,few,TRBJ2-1,CASSLGAGSSYNEQFF,TGTGCCAGCAGCTTAGGGGCGGGAAGCTCCTACAATGAGCAGTTCTTC
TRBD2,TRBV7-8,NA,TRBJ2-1,CASSPRRLAGSGPPYNEQFF,TGTGCCAGCAGCCCCCGCCGGCTAGCGGGATCAGGCCCCCCGTACAATGAGCAGTTCTTC
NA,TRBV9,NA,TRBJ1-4,CASSVRSTNEKLFF,TGTGCCAGCAGCGTACGGTCAACTAATGAAAAACTGTTTTTT
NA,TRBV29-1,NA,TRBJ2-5,CSVGVTRRETQYF,TGCAGCGTTGGGGTGACTAGACGGGAGACCCAGTACTTC
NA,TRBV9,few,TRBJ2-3,CASSVEGTSTDTQYF,TGTGCCAGCAGCGTAGAAGGGACTAGCACAGATACGCAGTATTTT
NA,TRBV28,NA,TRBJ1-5,CASVEELRNQPQHF,TGTGCCAGCGTCGAGGAGCTTCGAAATCAGCCCCAGCATTTT
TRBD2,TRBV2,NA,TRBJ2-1,CASSEIGRGGEQFF,TGTGCCAGCAGTGAAATCGGGAGGGGAGGTGAGCAGTTCTTC
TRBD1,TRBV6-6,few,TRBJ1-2,CASSWRTGGFYGYTF,TGTGCCAGCAGTTGGCGGACAGGGGGTTTCTATGGCTACACCTTC
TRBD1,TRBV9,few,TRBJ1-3,CASSVGPDRASGNTIYF,TGTGCCAGCAGCGTAGGACCCGACAGGGCCTCTGGAAACACCATATATTTT
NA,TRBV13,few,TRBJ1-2,CASSLGLSLRQPVDYGYTF,TGTGCCAGCAGCTTAGGCCTATCCCTAAGACAACCCGTCGACTATGGCTACACCTTC
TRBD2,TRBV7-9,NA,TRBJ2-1,CASSLEAGAAIEQFF,TGTGCCAGCAGCTTAGAGGCGGGAGCTGCCATTGAGCAGTTCTTC
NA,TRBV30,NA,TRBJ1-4,CAWSVRRSTGFEKLFF,TGTGCCTGGAGTGTACGCCGGTCCACAGGGTTTGAAAAACTGTTTTTT
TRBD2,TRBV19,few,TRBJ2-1,CASSTTTSGRVYNEQFF,TGTGCCAGTAGTACTACCACTAGCGGGAGAGTCTACAATGAGCAGTTCTTC
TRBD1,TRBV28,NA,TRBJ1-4,CASCGDSLNEKLFF,TGTGCCAGCTGTGGGGACAGCCTTAATGAAAAACTGTTTTTT
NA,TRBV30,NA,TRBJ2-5,CAWSGVHFQETQYF,TGTGCCTGGAGTGGCGTCCATTTCCAAGAGACCCAGTACTTC
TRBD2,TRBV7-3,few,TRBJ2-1,CASSPGLAGSNEQFF,TGTGCCAGCAGCCCTGGGCTAGCGGGCTCCAATGAGCAGTTCTTC
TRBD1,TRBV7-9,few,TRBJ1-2,CASSPRTGSYGYTF,TGTGCCAGCAGCCCACGGACAGGGTCGTATGGCTACACCTTC
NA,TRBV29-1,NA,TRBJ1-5,CSVEAGLNQPQHF,TGCAGCGTTGAAGCAGGCTTGAATCAGCCCCAGCATTTT
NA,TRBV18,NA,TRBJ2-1,CASSPLGRPTLDEQFF,TGTGCCAGCTCACCACTAGGGAGGCCCACTTTGGATGAGCAGTTCTTC
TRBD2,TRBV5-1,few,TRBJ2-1,CASSLGLAGMDEQFF,TGCGCCAGCAGCTTGGGACTAGCGGGAATGGATGAGCAGTTCTTC
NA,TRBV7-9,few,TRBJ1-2,CASSLTDGKGSGYTF,TGTGCCAGCAGCCTAACCGACGGGAAAGGCTCTGGCTACACCTTC
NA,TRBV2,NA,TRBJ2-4,CASSDSPSGNPKNIQYF,TGTGCCAGCAGTGATTCTCCGTCGGGTAATCCCAAAAACATTCAGTACTTC
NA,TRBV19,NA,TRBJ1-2,CASSPSQGYGYTF,TGTGCCAGTAGTCCGAGTCAGGGATACGGCTACACCTTC
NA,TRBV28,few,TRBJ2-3,CASSLRDTQYF,TGTGCCAGCAGTCTGAGAGATACGCAGTATTTT
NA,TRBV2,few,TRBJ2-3,CASKLSGPTDTQYF,TGTGCCAGCAAGTTAAGCGGACCCACAGATACGCAGTATTTT
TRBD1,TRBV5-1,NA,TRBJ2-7,CASSPRTGADEQYF,TGCGCCAGCAGCCCAAGGACAGGGGCCGACGAGCAGTACTTC
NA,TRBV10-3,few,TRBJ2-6,CAITGSGANVLTF,TGTGCCATCACGGGGTCTGGGGCCAACGTCCTGACTTTC
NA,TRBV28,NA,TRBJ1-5,CASSLWGAENQPQHF,TGTGCCAGCAGTTTATGGGGGGCTGAGAATCAGCCCCAGCATTTT
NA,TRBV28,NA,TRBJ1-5,CASSLNQPQHF,TGTGCCAGCAGCTTGAATCAGCCCCAGCATTTT
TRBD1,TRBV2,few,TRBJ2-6,CASSPGQGAVTGANVLTF,TGTGCCAGCAGCCCCGGACAGGGGGCAGTCACTGGGGCCAACGTCCTGACTTTC
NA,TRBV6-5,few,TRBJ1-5,CASSVGVHYQPQHF,TGTGCCAGCAGCGTCGGGGTGCACTATCAGCCCCAGCATTTT
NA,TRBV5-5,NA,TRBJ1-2,CASSPGRDGYGYTF,TGTGCCAGCAGCCCGGGCCGGGATGGCTATGGCTACACCTTC
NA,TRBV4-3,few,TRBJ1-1,CASSQEIGQGKAFF,TGCGCCAGCAGCCAAGAAATTGGGCAGGGAAAAGCTTTCTTT
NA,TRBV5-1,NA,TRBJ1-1,CASSLATGRVAFF,TGCGCCAGCAGCTTGGCTACAGGGAGGGTAGCTTTCTTT
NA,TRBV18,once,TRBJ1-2,CASSPPGGYGYTF,TGTGCCAGCTCACCCCCGGGGGGCTATGGCTACACCTTC
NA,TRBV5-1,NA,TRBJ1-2,CASSLGGGYGYTF,TGCGCCAGCAGCTTGGGTGGAGGCTATGGCTACACCTTC
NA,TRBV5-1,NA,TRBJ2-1,CASSLAQGGYNEQFF,TGCGCCAGCAGCTTGGCCCAGGGTGGGTACAATGAGCAGTTCTTC
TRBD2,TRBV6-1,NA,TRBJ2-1,CASSWTSGRGNEQFF,TGTGCCAGCAGTTGGACTAGCGGGAGAGGTAATGAGCAGTTCTTC
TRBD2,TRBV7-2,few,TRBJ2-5,CASSLGASGTYQETQYF,TGTGCCAGCAGCTTAGGAGCCAGCGGGACGTACCAAGAGACCCAGTACTTC
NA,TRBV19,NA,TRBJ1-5,CASSTQPGPQHF,TGTGCCAGTAGTACCCAACCGGGGCCCCAGCATTTT
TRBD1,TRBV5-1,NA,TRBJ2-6,CASSPRTGSGANVLTF,TGCGCCAGCAGCCCACGGACAGGGAGTGGGGCCAACGTCCTGACTTTC
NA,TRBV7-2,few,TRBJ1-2,CASSSGSYYGYTF,TGTGCCAGCAGTTCAGGATCTTACTATGGCTACACCTTC
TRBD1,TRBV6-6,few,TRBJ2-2,CASSQRTGSHTGELFF,TGTGCCAGCAGTCAACGGACAGGGTCCCACACCGGGGAGCTGTTTTTT
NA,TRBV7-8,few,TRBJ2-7,CASSFASTHSTYEQYF,TGTGCCAGCAGCTTTGCTAGCACCCACTCGACCTACGAGCAGTACTTC
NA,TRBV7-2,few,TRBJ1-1,CASSLGGINTEAFF,TGTGCCAGCAGCTTAGGAGGTATCAACACTGAAGCTTTCTTT
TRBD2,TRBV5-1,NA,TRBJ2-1,CASSLGLSGNSYNEQFF,TGCGCCAGCAGCTTGGGCCTCAGCGGGAACTCCTACAATGAGCAGTTCTTC
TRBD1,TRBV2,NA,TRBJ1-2,CASLQGKKGYGYTF,TGTGCCAGCTTACAGGGGAAGAAAGGCTATGGCTACACCTTC
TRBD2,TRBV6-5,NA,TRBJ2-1,CASSYSLAGGFEQFF,TGTGCCAGCAGTTACTCTCTAGCGGGAGGGTTTGAGCAGTTCTTC
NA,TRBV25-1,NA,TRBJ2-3,CASAVGTSTDTQYF,TGTGCCAGCGCTGTCGGGACTAGCACAGATACGCAGTATTTT